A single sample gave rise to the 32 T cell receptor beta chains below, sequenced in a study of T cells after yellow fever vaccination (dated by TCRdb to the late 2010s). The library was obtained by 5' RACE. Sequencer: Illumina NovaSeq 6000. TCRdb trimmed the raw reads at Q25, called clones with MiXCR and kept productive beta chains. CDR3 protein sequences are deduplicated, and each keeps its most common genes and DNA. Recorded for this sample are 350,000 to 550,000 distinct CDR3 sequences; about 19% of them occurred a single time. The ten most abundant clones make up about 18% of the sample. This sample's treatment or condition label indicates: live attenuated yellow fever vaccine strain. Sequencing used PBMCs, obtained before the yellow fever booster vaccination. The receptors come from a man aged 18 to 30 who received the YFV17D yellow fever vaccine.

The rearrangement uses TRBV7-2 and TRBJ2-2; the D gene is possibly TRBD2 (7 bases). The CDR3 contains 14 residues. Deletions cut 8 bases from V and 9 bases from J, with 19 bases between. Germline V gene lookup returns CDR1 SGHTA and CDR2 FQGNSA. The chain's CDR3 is CASEGGQRTWELFF. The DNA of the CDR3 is TGTGCCAGCGAGGGGGGGCAGCGGACCTGGGAGCTGTTTTTT.

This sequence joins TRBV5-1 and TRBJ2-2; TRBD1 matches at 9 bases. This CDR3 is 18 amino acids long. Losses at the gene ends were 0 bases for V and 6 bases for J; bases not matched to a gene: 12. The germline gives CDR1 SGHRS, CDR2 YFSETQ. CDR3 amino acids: CASSLVTGTGSFSGELFF. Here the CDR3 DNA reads TGCGCCAGCAGCTTGGTGACCGGGACAGGGAGTTTCTCCGGGGAGCTGTTTTTT.

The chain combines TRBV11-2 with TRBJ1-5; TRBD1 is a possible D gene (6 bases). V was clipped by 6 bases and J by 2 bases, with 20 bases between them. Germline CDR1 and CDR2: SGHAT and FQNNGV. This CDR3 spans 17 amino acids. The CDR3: CASSHRKRGGGNQPQHF. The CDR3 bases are TGTGCCAGCAGTCACCGAAAAAGAGGGGGAGGCAATCAGCCCCAGCATTTT.

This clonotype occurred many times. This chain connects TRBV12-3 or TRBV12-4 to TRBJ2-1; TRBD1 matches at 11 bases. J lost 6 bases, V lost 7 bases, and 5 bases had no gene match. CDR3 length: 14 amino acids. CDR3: CASTQGQGVNEQFF. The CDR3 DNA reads TGTGCCAGCACCCAGGGACAGGGGGTCAATGAGCAGTTCTTC.

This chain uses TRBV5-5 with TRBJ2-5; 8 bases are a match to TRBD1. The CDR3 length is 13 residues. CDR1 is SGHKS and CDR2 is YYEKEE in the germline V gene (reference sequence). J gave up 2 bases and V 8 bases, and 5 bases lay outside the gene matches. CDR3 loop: CASHRDRQETQYF. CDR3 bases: TGTGCCAGTCACCGGGACAGGCAAGAGACCCAGTACTTC.

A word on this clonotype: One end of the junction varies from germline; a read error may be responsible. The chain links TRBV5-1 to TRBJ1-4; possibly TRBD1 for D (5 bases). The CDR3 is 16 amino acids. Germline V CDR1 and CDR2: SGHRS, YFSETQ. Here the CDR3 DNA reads TGCGCCAGCAGCACGACCGGGGCCGCAACTAATGAGAAACTGTTTTTT. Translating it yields CASSTTGAATNEKLFF.

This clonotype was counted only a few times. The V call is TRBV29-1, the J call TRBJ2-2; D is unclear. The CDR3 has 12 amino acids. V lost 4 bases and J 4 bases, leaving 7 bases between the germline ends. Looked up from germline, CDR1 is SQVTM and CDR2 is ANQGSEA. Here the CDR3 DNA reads TGCAGCGTTGGATGGGGCACCGGGGAGCTGTTTTTT. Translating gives CSVGWGTGELFF.

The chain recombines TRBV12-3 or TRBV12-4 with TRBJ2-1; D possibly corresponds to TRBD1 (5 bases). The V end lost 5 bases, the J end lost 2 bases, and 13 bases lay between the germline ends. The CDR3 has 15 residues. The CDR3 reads CASSPGPRAYNEQFF. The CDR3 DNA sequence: TGTGCCAGCAGTCCGGGCCCCAGGGCCTACAATGAGCAGTTCTTC.

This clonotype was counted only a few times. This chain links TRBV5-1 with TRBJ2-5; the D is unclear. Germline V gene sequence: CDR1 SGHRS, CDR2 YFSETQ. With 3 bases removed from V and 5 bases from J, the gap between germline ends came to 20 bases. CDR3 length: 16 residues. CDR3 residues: CASSSSLHRLLETQYF. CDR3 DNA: TGCGCCAGCAGCTCGTCCCTCCATAGGCTTCTTGAGACCCAGTACTTC.

CDR3 nucleotide sequence: TGCGCCAGCAGCCGAGGGGGACAGGAGGTAGATACGCAGTATTTT. As protein: CASSRGGQEVDTQYF. The gene calls are TRBV5-1 and TRBJ2-3; 8 nucleotides agree with TRBD1. The CDR3 is 15 amino acids. CDR1 and CDR2 (germline): SGHRS, YFSETQ. The ends lost 4 bases at V and 5 bases at J; junction bases unmatched: 9.

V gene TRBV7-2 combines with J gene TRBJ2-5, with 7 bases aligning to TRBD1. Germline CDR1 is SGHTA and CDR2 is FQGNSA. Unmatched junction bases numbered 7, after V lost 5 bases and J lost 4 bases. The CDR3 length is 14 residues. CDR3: CASSRGGAVETQYF. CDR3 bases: TGTGCCAGCAGCCGAGGGGGCGCCGTAGAGACCCAGTACTTC.

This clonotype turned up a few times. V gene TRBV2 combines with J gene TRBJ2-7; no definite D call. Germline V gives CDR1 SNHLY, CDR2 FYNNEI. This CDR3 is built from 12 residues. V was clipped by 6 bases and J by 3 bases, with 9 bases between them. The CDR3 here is CASSESDYEQYV. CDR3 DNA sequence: TGTGCCAGCAGCGAAAGTGACTACGAGCAGTACGTC.

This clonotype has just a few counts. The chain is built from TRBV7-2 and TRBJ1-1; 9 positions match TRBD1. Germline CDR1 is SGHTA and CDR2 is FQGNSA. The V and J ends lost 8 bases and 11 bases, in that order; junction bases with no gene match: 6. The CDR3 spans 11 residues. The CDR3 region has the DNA TGTGCCAGCCGACAGGGGGTCGGCGCTTTCTTT. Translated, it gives CASRQGVGAFF.

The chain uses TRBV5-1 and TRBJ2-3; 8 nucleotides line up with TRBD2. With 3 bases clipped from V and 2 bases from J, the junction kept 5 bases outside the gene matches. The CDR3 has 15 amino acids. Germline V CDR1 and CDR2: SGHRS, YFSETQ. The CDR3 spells CASSSAGGTTDTQYF. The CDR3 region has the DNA TGCGCCAGCAGCTCTGCGGGGGGCACCACAGATACGCAGTATTTT.

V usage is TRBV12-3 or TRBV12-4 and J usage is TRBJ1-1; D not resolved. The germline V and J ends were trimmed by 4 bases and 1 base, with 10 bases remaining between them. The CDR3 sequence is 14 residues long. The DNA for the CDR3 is TGTGCCAGCAGTTACACGCAGGAGAACACTGAAGCTTTCTTT. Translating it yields CASSYTQENTEAFF.

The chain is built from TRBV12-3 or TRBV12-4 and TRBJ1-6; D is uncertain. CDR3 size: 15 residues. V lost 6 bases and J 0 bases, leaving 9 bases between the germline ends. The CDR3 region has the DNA TGTGCCAGCAGCGGGCCTGGCTCCTATAATTCACCCCTCCACTTT. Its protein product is CASSGPGSYNSPLHF.

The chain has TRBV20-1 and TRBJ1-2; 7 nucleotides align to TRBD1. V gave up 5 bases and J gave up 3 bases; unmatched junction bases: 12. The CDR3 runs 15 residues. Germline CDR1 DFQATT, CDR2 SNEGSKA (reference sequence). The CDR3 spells CSAGFGQGEDYGYTF. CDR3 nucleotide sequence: TGCAGTGCTGGGTTCGGGCAGGGGGAGGACTATGGCTACACCTTC.

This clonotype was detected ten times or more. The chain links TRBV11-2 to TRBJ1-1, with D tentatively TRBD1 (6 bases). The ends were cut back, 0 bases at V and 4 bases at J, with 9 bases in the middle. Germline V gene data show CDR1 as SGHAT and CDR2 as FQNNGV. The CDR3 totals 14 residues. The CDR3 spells CASSLEQGLTEAFF. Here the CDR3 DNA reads TGTGCCAGCAGCTTAGAGCAGGGGCTCACTGAAGCTTTCTTT.

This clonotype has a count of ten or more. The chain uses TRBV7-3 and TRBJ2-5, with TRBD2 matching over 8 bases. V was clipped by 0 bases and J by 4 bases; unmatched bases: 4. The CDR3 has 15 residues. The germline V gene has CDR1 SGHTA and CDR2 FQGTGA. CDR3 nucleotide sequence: TGTGCCAGCAGCTTAACCGGGGGGGCAGGAGAGACCCAGTACTTC. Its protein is CASSLTGGAGETQYF.

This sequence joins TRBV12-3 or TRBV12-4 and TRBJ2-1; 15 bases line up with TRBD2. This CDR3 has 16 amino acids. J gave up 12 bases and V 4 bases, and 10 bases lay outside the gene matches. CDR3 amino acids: CASSSLGLAGGPGQFF. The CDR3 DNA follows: TGTGCCAGCAGTTCACTCGGACTAGCGGGGGGGCCCGGGCAGTTCTTC.

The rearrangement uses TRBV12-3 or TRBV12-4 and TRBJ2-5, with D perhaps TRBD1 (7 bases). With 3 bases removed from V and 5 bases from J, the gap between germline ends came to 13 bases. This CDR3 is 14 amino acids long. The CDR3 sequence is CASSFSTGRETQYF. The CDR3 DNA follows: TGTGCCAGCAGTTTCTCGACAGGGAGGGAGACCCAGTACTTC.

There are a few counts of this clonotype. The CDR3: CASSVVGSGSYNEQFF. As DNA, the CDR3 is TGTGCCAGCAGCGTAGTGGGTAGCGGATCCTACAATGAGCAGTTCTTC. The chain links TRBV9 to TRBJ2-1, with a possible D match to TRBD2 (6 bases). The CDR3 runs to 16 residues. Trimming cost V 0 bases and J 1 base, with 11 bases left between them. Germline CDR1 SGDLS, CDR2 YYNGEE.

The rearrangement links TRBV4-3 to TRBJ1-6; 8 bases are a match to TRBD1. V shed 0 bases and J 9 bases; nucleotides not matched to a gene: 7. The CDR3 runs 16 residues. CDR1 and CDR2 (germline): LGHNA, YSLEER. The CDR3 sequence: CASSQDTGTGSSPLHF. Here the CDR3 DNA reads TGCGCCAGCAGCCAAGATACCGGGACAGGAAGTTCACCCCTCCACTTT.

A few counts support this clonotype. In DNA form, the CDR3 reads TGTGCCAGCAGCCAAGAAGGGGGGGGAACTGAAGCTTTCTTT. Translated, it gives CASSQEGGGTEAFF. The chain recombines TRBV4-2 with TRBJ1-1; a weak D match, TRBD1 (6 bases). Germline V lookup: CDR1 LGHNA, CDR2 YNFKEQ. CDR3 length: 14 residues. V was clipped by 0 bases and J by 5 bases, with 10 bases between them.

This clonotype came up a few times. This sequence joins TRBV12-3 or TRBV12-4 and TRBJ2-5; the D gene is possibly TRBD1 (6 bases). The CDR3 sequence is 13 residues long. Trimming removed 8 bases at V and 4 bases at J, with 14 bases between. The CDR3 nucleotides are TGTGCCAGCTTACAGGGATGGTTAGAGACCCAGTACTTC. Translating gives CASLQGWLETQYF.

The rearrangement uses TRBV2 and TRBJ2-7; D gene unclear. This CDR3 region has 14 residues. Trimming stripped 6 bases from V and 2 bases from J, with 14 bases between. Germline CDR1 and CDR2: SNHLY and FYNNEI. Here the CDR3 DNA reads TGTGCCAGCAGGGCCCAGGTCTCGCCCTACGAGCAGTACTTC. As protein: CASRAQVSPYEQYF.

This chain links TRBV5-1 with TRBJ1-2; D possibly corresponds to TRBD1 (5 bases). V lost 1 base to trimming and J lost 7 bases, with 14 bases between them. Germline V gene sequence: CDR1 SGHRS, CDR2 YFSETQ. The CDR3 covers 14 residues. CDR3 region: CASSLSGYDGGYTF. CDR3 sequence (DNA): TGCGCCAGCAGCTTGTCAGGGTACGACGGTGGCTACACCTTC.

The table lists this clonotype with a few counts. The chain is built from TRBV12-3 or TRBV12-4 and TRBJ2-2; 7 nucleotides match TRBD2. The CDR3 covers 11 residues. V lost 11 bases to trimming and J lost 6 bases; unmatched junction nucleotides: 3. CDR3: CAWGGPGELFF. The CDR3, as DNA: TGTGCCTGGGGGGGTCCCGGGGAGCTGTTTTTT.

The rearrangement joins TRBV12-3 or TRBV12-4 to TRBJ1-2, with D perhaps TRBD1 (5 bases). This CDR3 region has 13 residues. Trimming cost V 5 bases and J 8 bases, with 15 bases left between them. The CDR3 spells CASSHLREGGYTF. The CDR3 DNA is TGTGCCAGCAGTCACCTCAGGGAGGGGGGCTACACCTTC.

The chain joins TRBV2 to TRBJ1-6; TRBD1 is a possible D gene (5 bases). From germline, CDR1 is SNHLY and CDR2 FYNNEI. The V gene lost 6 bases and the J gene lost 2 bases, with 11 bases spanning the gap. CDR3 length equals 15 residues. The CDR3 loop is CASRTGGTYNSPLHF. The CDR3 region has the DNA TGTGCCAGCAGGACTGGGGGAACCTATAATTCACCCCTCCACTTT.

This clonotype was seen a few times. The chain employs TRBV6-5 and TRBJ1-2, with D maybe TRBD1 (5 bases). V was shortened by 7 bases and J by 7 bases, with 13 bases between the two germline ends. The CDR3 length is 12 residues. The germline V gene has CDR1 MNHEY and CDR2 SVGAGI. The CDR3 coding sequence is TGTGCCAGCACCTCTGGAGGGGCTGGCTACACCTTC. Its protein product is CASTSGGAGYTF.

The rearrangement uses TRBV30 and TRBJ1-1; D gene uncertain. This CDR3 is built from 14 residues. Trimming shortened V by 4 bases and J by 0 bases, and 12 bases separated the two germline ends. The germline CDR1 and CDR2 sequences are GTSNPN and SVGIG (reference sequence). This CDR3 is CAWIQSAMNTEAFF. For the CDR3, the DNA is TGTGCCTGGATCCAGTCTGCTATGAACACTGAAGCTTTCTTT.